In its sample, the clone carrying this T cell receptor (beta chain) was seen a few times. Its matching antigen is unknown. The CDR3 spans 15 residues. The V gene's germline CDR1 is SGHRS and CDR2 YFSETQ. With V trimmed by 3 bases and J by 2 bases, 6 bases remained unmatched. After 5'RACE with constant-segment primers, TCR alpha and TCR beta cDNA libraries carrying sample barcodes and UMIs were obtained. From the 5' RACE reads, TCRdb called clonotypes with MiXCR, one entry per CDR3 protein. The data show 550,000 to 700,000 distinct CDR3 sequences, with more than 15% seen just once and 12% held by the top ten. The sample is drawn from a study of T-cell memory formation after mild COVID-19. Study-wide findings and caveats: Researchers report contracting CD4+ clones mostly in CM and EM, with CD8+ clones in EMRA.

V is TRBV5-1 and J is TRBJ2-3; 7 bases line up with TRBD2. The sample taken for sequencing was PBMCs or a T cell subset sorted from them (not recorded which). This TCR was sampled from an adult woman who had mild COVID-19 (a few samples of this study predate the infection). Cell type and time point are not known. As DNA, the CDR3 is TGCGCCAGCAGCTCCGTAGCGGGTGACACAGATACGCAGTATTTT. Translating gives CASSSVAGDTDTQYF.